These 11 T cell receptor beta chains share one sample of origin, sequenced in a study of blood T cell repertoires in COVID-19. The data were produced by immunoSEQ multiplex PCR, yet TCRdb's version contains in-frame clones alone and is incomplete. The table includes about 150,000 clones, approximately 80% detected once. Sequencing was carried out using peripheral blood. The receptors derive from an older woman with acute or convalescent COVID-19.

The chain couples TRBV24-1 to TRBJ1-1, with a weak D call TRBD1 (6 bases). V was cut by 4 bases and J by 1 base, with 9 bases left in between. CDR1 is KGHDR and CDR2 is SFDVKD in the germline V gene. CDR3 length equals 14 residues. DNA for the CDR3: TGTGCCACCAGTGAAATGGACAGGAACACTGAAGCTTTCTTT. Translated: CATSEMDRNTEAFF.

This chain connects TRBV23-1 to TRBJ2-7; D is unresolved. TRBV23-1 is an ORF, with its function uncertain. Trimming took 3 bases from V and 4 from J, leaving 13 bases between them. The CDR3 runs 14 residues. The CDR3 nucleotides are TGCGCCAGCAGTCAGGTTCCAGGCGAGTACGAGCAGTACGTC. This gives the protein CASSQVPGEYEQYV.

V usage is TRBV7-9 and J usage is TRBJ1-6, with D perhaps matching TRBD1 (5 bases). CDR1 is SEHNR, CDR2 FQNEAQ, per germline (reference sequence). The CDR3 covers 14 residues. Trimming removed 6 bases at V and 6 bases at J, with 12 bases between. CDR3 bases: TGTGCCAGCAGTCACCGGGGACTTAATTCACCCCTCCACTTT. It encodes CASSHRGLNSPLHF.

This chain joins TRBV5-1 and TRBJ1-1, with D possibly being TRBD1 (5 bases). V lost 0 bases and J lost 2, with 14 bases in between. CDR3 length: 16 residues. Germline assignment: CDR1 SGHRS and CDR2 YFSETQ. CDR3 region: CASSLGVGERNTEAFF. The CDR3 coding sequence is TGCGCCAGCAGCTTGGGGGTAGGGGAAAGAAACACTGAAGCTTTCTTT.

Turning to this clone: One end of the junction is discordant with germline, which a read error may explain. The chain is built from TRBV7-7 and TRBJ1-1; no definite D call. The CDR3 is 13 residues long. Per the germline V gene, CDR1 is SSHAT and CDR2 is FNYEAQ (reference sequence). This CDR3 is CASSLSQNTEAFF. The CDR3, as DNA: TGTGCTAGCAGCTTATCCCAGAACACTGAAGCTTTCTTT.

This sequence joins TRBV30 and TRBJ2-1; TRBD2 agrees at 10 bases. Germline values: CDR1 GTSNPN, CDR2 SVGIG (reference sequence). The J segment lost 4 bases and the V segment lost 8 bases, leaving 5 bases of the junction unmatched. The CDR3 contains 13 residues. The CDR3 coding sequence is TGTGCCGGTACTAGCGGGGCGTACAATGAGCAGTTCTTC. It codes for CAGTSGAYNEQFF.

The chain carries TRBV9 and TRBJ1-1, with a tentative D call TRBD1 (6 bases). Trimming left V 4 bases short and J 5 bases short, with 12 bases between. Germline V gene lookup returns CDR1 SGDLS and CDR2 YYNGEE. The CDR3 runs 13 residues. In nucleotides, the CDR3 is TGTGCCAGCAGCCAGGGGCGAAGGACTGAAGCTTTCTTT. Amino acid sequence: CASSQGRRTEAFF.

Remarks on this clone: Other nucleotide sequences from this sample produce the same CDR3. CDR3 nucleotide sequence: TGTGCCTCCCCGGGGGGATCCTACAATGAGCAGTTCTTC. This sequence encodes CASPGGSYNEQFF. The rearrangement links TRBV2 to TRBJ2-1, with 7 bases matching TRBD2. The CDR3 contains 13 residues. J lost 1 base, V lost 11 bases, and 5 bases had no gene match. From germline, CDR1 is SNHLY and CDR2 FYNNEI.

This clone was found once. The genes are TRBV9 and TRBJ2-3; 9 bases are a match to TRBD1. The CDR3 contains 16 residues. The V and J ends lost 4 bases and 3 bases, in that order; junction bases with no gene match: 9. Germline V CDR1 and CDR2: SGDLS, YYNGEE. The CDR3 sequence is CASSFLQGAPTDTQYF. The CDR3 DNA is TGTGCCAGCAGCTTCCTACAGGGGGCGCCGACAGATACGCAGTATTTT.

This clone was seen only once. The J gene is TRBJ1-3, the V gene TRBV28, with 11 bases matching TRBD1. J lost 2 bases, V lost 5 bases, and 8 bases had no gene match. From germline, CDR1 is MDHEN and CDR2 SYDVKM. CDR3 length: 17 amino acids. CDR3 in DNA: TGTGCCAGCAGTCCCCCCGGGACAGGGGGAACTGGAAACACCATATATTTT. Translating it yields CASSPPGTGGTGNTIYF. Looking up the rest from reference TRBV28 and TRBJ1-3 gives the full variable domain: DVKVTQSSRYLVKRTGEKVFLECVQDMDHENMFWYRQDPGLGLRLIYFSYDVKMKEKGDIPEGYSVSREKKERFSLILESASTNQTSMYLCASSPPGTGGTGNTIYFGEGSWLTVV.

The chain has TRBV6-7 and TRBJ1-6; maybe TRBD1 (5 bases). TRBV6-7 is an open reading frame whose function is uncertain. The CDR3 loop spans 15 amino acids. V gave up 2 bases and J gave up 6 bases, with 11 bases separating them. The CDR3 region is CASSYPLTGNSPLHF. The CDR3 DNA sequence: TGTGCCAGCAGTTACCCTCTTACAGGTAATTCACCCCTCCACTTT.